The TCR beta chain described here comes from a study of early T cells in non-severe SARS-CoV-2 infection. Turning to the study itself: The sequenced material was bulk RNA from unsorted whole blood, and its chains were unpaired.

V lost 6 bases to trimming and J lost 3 bases, with 17 bases between them. Germline CDR1 reads MNHEY; CDR2 reads SVGAGI. This CDR3 is 15 amino acids long. This clonotype was recorded many times. Its antigen is not identified. Each cDNA molecule carried a unique molecular identifier. MiXCR, applied by TCRdb to the 5' RACE reads, yields one record per CDR3 protein. The profile shows tens of thousands of distinct CDR3 sequences, around 15% of them singletons. Notes on the study in general: There was a bias toward anti-spike CD8 responses in VDJdb matching, which missed private and CD4 specificities.

This chain joins TRBV6-5 and TRBJ1-1; D gene ambiguous. Sequencing was carried out using whole blood. This TCR derives from an adult who was a healthcare worker with PCR-confirmed SARS-CoV-2 infection or an uninfected control (not recorded which). This chain's CDR3 is CASRLDGRVYTEAFF. CDR3 in DNA: TGTGCCAGCAGGCTCGACGGTAGGGTGTACACTGAAGCTTTCTTT.